The clone carrying this T cell receptor beta chain has just a few counts. What it binds is unknown. This entry is derived from a study of T-cell memory formation after mild COVID-19. Study-wide background: Largely, the TCR clusters proved donor specific. Study-level findings and limits: That cross-reactive memory joined was suggested by some responding clones appearing in pre-infection memory. Clones contracting over day 15 to 85 were CD4/CD8 balanced, with later expanders leaning CD4+.

Amplification by 5'RACE using constant-segment primers produced TCR alpha and TCR beta cDNA libraries that carried sample barcodes and UMIs. Via MiXCR, TCRdb re-called the 5' RACE reads, giving one row per CDR3 protein. This sample has around 300,000 distinct CDR3 sequences, with roughly an eighth found just once. This CDR3 has 15 residues. Per the germline V gene, CDR1 is SNHLY and CDR2 is FYNNEI. V lost 4 bases, J lost 3 bases, and 12 bases lay in between. The sequence was obtained from a man aged 18 to 30 who had mild COVID-19 (a few samples of this study predate the infection). Cell type and time point are not known. Material: PBMCs or a T cell subset sorted from them (not recorded which). V is TRBV2 and J is TRBJ2-2, with D possibly matching TRBD1 (6 bases). In nucleotides, the CDR3 is TGTGCCAGCAGTGGGGGGACAATGGACACCGGGGAGCTGTTTTTT. Protein sequence: CASSGGTMDTGELFF.